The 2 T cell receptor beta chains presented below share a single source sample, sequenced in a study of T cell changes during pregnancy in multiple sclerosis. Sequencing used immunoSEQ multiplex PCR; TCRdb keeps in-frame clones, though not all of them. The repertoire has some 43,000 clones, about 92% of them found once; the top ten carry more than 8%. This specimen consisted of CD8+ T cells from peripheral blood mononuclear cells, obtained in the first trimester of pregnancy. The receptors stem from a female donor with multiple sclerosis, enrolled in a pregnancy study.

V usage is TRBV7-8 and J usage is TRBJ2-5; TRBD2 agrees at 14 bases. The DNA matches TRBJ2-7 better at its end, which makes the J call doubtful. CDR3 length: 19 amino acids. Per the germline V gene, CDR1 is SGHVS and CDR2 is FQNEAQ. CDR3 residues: CASSPSTGTSGGRTYEQYF. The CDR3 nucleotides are TGTGCCAGCAGCCCATCGACCGGGACTAGCGGGGGTCGTACCTACGAGCAGTACTTC.

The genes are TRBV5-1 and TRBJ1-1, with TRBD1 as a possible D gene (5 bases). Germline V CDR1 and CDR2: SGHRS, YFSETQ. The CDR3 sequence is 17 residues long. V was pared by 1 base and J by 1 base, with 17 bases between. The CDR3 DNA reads TGCGCCAGCAGCTTGTCGAAGACAGAAAGATCGAACACTGAAGCTTTCTTT. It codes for CASSLSKTERSNTEAFF.